This entry lists 23 T cell receptor beta chains sequenced from one sample in a study of cytomegalovirus exposure and HLA in healthy donors. This PCR relied on a set of 60 Vbeta primers and 13 Jbeta primers. Sequencing was performed with immunoSEQ multiplex PCR; in TCRdb, only in-frame clones are kept and a portion is missing. The sample has about 120,000 clones; over 70% are singletons. Sequenced material: PBMCs. All receptors come from a woman under 30 in good health and CMV-seronegative.

V is TRBV5-1 and J is TRBJ2-7, with 8 bases aligning to TRBD2. V was clipped by 6 bases and J by 7 bases; unmatched bases: 9. Germline values: CDR1 SGHRS, CDR2 YFSETQ. CDR3 length: 13 amino acids. CDR3 sequence reads: CASTLSGSLEQYF. The CDR3 region has the DNA TGCGCCAGCACGTTAAGCGGGAGCCTTGAGCAGTACTTC.

V and J are TRBV7-9 and TRBJ1-2; a possible D gene is TRBD1 (5 bases). Trimming left V 2 bases short and J 0 bases short, with 13 bases between. The length of the CDR3 is 16 residues. Germline-derived CDR1 and CDR2 are SEHNR and FQNEAQ (reference sequence). The CDR3 DNA sequence: TGTGCCAGCAGCTTACCCGACAGAACAACTAACTATGGCTACACCTTC. This translates into CASSLPDRTTNYGYTF.

The chain recombines TRBV7-8 with TRBJ1-5; D gene unclear. Trimming shortened V by 3 bases and J by 0 bases, and 6 bases separated the two germline ends. The CDR3 is 14 residues long. In germline, CDR1 is SGHVS, CDR2 FQNEAQ. The CDR3 reads CASSLGLSNQPQHF. Written as DNA, the CDR3 is TGTGCCAGCAGCTTGGGCCTTAGCAATCAGCCCCAGCATTTT. The full variable domain, completed using reference TRBV7-8 and TRBJ1-5, is GAGVSQSPRYKVAKRGQDVALRCDPISGHVSLFWYQQALGQGPEFLTYFQNEAQLDKSGLPSDRFFAERPEGSVSTLKIQRTQQEDSAVYLCASSLGLSNQPQHFGDGTRLSIL.

V and J are TRBV12-2 and TRBJ1-2; the D segment call TRBD1 is taken from the table without a DNA check. TRBV12-2 is a documented pseudogene. The CDR3 covers 14 residues. This CDR3 is CASRFRAYNYGYTF. The CDR3 bases are TGTGCAAGTCGCTTCAGGGCCTATAACTATGGCTACACCTTC.

The J gene is TRBJ2-7, the V gene TRBV7-2, with unresolved D. The CDR3 covers 12 residues. CDR1 is SGHTA, CDR2 FQGNSA, per germline. V lost 1 base and J lost 4, with 5 bases in between. Written as DNA, the CDR3 is TGTGCCAGCAGCTTAGAATTATACGAGCAGTACTTC. Protein: CASSLELYEQYF.

This chain joins TRBV6-1 and TRBJ2-1; D gene unclear. CDR3 length equals 10 residues. Looked up from germline, CDR1 is MNHNS and CDR2 is SASEGT. Trimming cost V 6 bases and J 5 bases, with 2 bases left between them. The CDR3 coding sequence is TGTGCCAGCAGCGACAATGAGCAGTTCTTC. Translation: CASSDNEQFF.

This sequence joins TRBV19 and TRBJ2-7; TRBD1 agrees at 8 bases. There are 13 residues in the CDR3. The germline V gene encodes CDR1 LNHDA and CDR2 SQIVND (reference sequence). V lost 5 bases, J lost 4 bases, and 4 bases stayed unmatched. The CDR3 coding sequence is TGTGCCAGTAGTCAGGGGGCGAGGTACGAGCAGTACTTC. This sequence encodes CASSQGARYEQYF.

In its sample, this clone was seen a few times. V usage is TRBV12-5 and J usage is TRBJ1-1; D is unclear. Germline CDR1 LGHNT, CDR2 FRNRAP. Trimming stripped 6 bases from V and 1 base from J, with 21 bases between. This CDR3 spans 17 amino acids. As DNA, the CDR3 is TGTGCTAGTGGCCCGGTGAGCGGCCCCCCCAAGAACACTGAAGCTTTCTTT. This encodes CASGPVSGPPKNTEAFF.

Here the CDR3 DNA reads TGTGCCACCAGTCTGGGACAGGGGGTACAAGGGGAGCAGTTCTTC. As protein: CATSLGQGVQGEQFF. V and J are TRBV15 and TRBJ2-1, with 11 bases matching TRBD1. The trim removed 6 bases at V and 10 bases at J, leaving 11 bases unmatched. The CDR3 consists of 15 residues. Germline values: CDR1 LNHNV, CDR2 YYDKDF (reference sequence).

The J gene is TRBJ1-2, the V gene TRBV19, with 7 nucleotides matching TRBD1. V was clipped by 5 bases and J by 1 base; unmatched bases: 13. Per germline, CDR1 LNHDA and CDR2 SQIVND (reference sequence). The CDR3 sequence is 17 residues long. The CDR3 protein is CASSWNLRDSLNYGYTF. The CDR3 DNA follows: TGTGCCAGTAGTTGGAACCTCCGGGACAGTCTTAACTATGGCTACACCTTC.

V gene TRBV11-2 combines with J gene TRBJ2-3, with 10 bases lining up with TRBD2. This CDR3 comprises 15 residues. Germline assignment: CDR1 SGHAT and CDR2 FQNNGV. The trim removed 4 bases at V and 1 base at J, leaving 2 bases unmatched. This CDR3 is CASSSLAGGTDTQYF. The CDR3 DNA reads TGTGCCAGCAGCTCTCTAGCGGGGGGCACAGATACGCAGTATTTT.

V gene TRBV4-1 combines with J gene TRBJ1-1; D gene ambiguous. Germline V gene lookup returns CDR1 MGHRA and CDR2 YSYEKL. The CDR3 covers 15 residues. V dropped 3 bases and J dropped 1 base, with 12 bases sitting between them. The CDR3 bases are TGCGCCAGCAGCCACTGGGAGATGGGGAACACTGAAGCTTTCTTT. Protein: CASSHWEMGNTEAFF.

In this sample, this clone turned up a few times. A read error may produce the germline difference seen at one junction end. The V gene is TRBV18, the J gene TRBJ1-2, with D tentatively TRBD1 (5 bases). The germline CDR1 and CDR2 sequences are KGHSH and LQKENI. The CDR3 spans 14 residues. This CDR3 is CASSPPGTASRGDF. The CDR3 region has the DNA TGTGCCAGCTCACCACCGGGAACCGCGAGTCGGGGGGACTTC.

The chain uses TRBV4-3 and TRBJ1-1; D possibly corresponds to TRBD1 (5 bases). CDR3 length equals 14 residues. Germline V gene data show CDR1 as LGHNA and CDR2 as YSLEER. V was cut by 0 bases and J by 4 bases, with 9 bases left in between. The CDR3 DNA follows: TGCGCCAGCAGCCAAGATTTGGGGGGCACTGAAGCTTTCTTT. This sequence encodes CASSQDLGGTEAFF.

This sequence joins TRBV5-1 and TRBJ1-1; unclear D gene. The germline V and J ends were trimmed by 0 bases and 4 bases, with 13 bases remaining between them. Germline V gene sequence: CDR1 SGHRS, CDR2 YFSETQ. The CDR3 length is 15 residues. For the CDR3, the DNA is TGCGCCAGCAGCTTGGCCCTGGAGTCGGGCACTGAAGCTTTCTTT. It is translated as CASSLALESGTEAFF.

This chain connects TRBV11-2 to TRBJ2-5, with 11 bases that match TRBD2. The CDR3 is 16 residues long. V trimming: 5 bases; J trimming: 1 base; junction bases outside the gene matches: 6. CDR1 SGHAT and CDR2 FQNNGV come from the germline V gene. CDR3 DNA: TGTGCCAGCAGCCCCACCCTAGCGGGGGGCCAAGAGACCCAGTACTTC. Translating gives CASSPTLAGGQETQYF. The variable domain in full, completed from reference TRBV11-2 and TRBJ2-5, reads EAGVAQSPRYKIIEKRQSVAFWCNPISGHATLYWYQQILGQGPKLLIQFQNNGVVDDSQLPKDRFSAERLKGVDSTLKIQPAKLEDSAVYLCASSPTLAGGQETQYFGPGTRLLVL.

This rearrangement joins TRBV25-1 to TRBJ1-1, with a tentative D call TRBD1 (5 bases). The ends were cut back, 1 base at V and 5 bases at J, with 20 bases in the middle. The CDR3 has 17 amino acids. Germline CDR1 and CDR2: MGHDK and SYGVNS. The CDR3 sequence is CASSESGRSRVRTEAFF. CDR3 DNA: TGTGCCAGCAGTGAATCTGGCCGTAGCAGGGTGAGAACTGAAGCTTTCTTT. The entire variable domain, with the rest obtained from reference TRBV25-1 and TRBJ1-1, is as follows: EADIYQTPRYLVIGTGKKITLECSQTMGHDKMYWYQQDPGMELHLIHYSYGVNSTEKGDLSSESTVSRIRTEHFPLTLESARPSHTSQYLCASSESGRSRVRTEAFFGQGTRLTVV.

The rearrangement uses TRBV19 and TRBJ2-1; the match to TRBD2 covers 16 bases. The CDR3 runs to 18 residues. Unmatched junction bases numbered 10, after V lost 3 bases and J lost 8 bases. Per the germline V gene, CDR1 is LNHDA and CDR2 is SQIVND (reference sequence). In DNA form, the CDR3 reads TGTGCCAGTAGTATCCTTCCCGGGACTAGCGGGAGGGCCGATGAGCAGTTCTTC. Translation gives CASSILPGTSGRADEQFF. Using reference TRBV19 and TRBJ2-1 for the parts outside the CDR3, the full variable domain is DGGITQSPKYLFRKEGQNVTLSCEQNLNHDAMYWYRQDPGQGLRLIYYSQIVNDFQKGDIAEGYSVSREKKESFPLTVTSAQKNPTAFYLCASSILPGTSGRADEQFFGPGTRLTVL.

The chain recombines TRBV30 with TRBJ1-1, with D perhaps matching TRBD1 (5 bases). Germline CDR1 is GTSNPN and CDR2 is SVGIG (reference sequence). Trimming removed 3 bases from V and 5 bases from J, with 13 bases in between. The CDR3 has 13 residues. CDR3 protein: CAWRGGVYTEAFF. CDR3 nucleotide sequence: TGTGCCTGGAGGGGGGGGGTATATACTGAAGCTTTCTTT.

This chain connects TRBV29-1 to TRBJ1-2; D is unresolved. CDR1 is SQVTM and CDR2 is ANQGSEA in the germline V gene. Trimming stripped 4 bases from V and 1 base from J, with 10 bases between. The CDR3 runs 13 residues. The CDR3 protein is CSVVRGINYGYTF. Here the CDR3 DNA reads TGCAGCGTTGTAAGAGGGATTAACTATGGCTACACCTTC.

This clone was observed a handful of times. The chain combines TRBV29-1 with TRBJ2-7; 9 positions match TRBD1. The V gene end was trimmed by 7 bases and the J gene end by 5 bases; junction bases not matched to a gene: 9. This CDR3 is built from 13 residues. Germline V CDR1 and CDR2: SQVTM, ANQGSEA. The DNA for the CDR3 is TGCAGCGCCAGAGGGACAGGGATCGACGAGCAGTACTTC. Protein: CSARGTGIDEQYF.

The chain uses TRBV5-5 and TRBJ2-7; no clear D gene. Trimming removed 6 bases from V and 0 bases from J, with 13 bases in between. The CDR3 runs 14 residues. The germline CDR1 and CDR2 sequences are SGHKS and YYEKEE (reference sequence). DNA for the CDR3: TGTGCCAGCAACCGGTATGGAGACTCCTACGAGCAGTACTTC. It yields the protein CASNRYGDSYEQYF. The full variable domain, with the rest looked up from reference TRBV5-5 and TRBJ2-7, is DAGVTQSPTHLIKTRGQQVTLRCSPISGHKSVSWYQQVLGQGPQFIFQYYEKEERGRGNFPDRFSARQFPNYSSELNVNALLLGDSALYLCASNRYGDSYEQYFGPGTRLTVT.

This clone occurred a few times. The V call is TRBV5-1, the J call TRBJ1-1; D not resolved. V dropped 0 bases and J dropped 5 bases, with 11 bases sitting between them. Germline V gene data show CDR1 as SGHRS and CDR2 as YFSETQ. This CDR3 has 14 residues. CDR3 DNA sequence: TGCGCCAGCAGCTTGGCGGCGGGAGGTACTGAAGCTTTCTTT. Its protein product is CASSLAAGGTEAFF.